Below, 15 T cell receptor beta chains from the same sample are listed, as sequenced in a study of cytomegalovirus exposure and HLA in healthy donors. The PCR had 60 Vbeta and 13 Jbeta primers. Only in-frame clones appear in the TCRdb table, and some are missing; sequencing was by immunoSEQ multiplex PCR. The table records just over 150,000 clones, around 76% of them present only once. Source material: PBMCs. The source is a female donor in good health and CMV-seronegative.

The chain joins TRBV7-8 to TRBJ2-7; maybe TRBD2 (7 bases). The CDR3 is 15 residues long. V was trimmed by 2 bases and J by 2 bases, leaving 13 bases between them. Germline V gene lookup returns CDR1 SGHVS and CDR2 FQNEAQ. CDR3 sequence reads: CASSLIRGRAYEQYF. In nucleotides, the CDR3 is TGTGCCAGCAGCTTAATAAGGGGGAGGGCCTACGAGCAGTACTTC.

In nucleotides, the CDR3 is TGCAGCGCAAGACAGGGGGGAAACTATGGCTACACCTTC. Translated: CSARQGGNYGYTF. The rearrangement joins TRBV29-1 to TRBJ1-2; 9 bases match TRBD1. The germline gives CDR1 SQVTM, CDR2 ANQGSEA. The CDR3 runs 13 residues. Trimming cost V 7 bases and J 2 bases; bases outside gene matches: 5.

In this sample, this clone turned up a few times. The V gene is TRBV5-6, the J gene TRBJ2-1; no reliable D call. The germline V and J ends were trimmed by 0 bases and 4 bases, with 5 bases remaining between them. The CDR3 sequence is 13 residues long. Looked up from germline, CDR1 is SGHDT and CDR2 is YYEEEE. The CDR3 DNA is TGTGCCAGCAGCTTGGCTCAGTACAATGAGCAGTTCTTC. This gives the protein CASSLAQYNEQFF. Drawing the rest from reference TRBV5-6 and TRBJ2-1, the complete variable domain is DAGVTQSPTHLIKTRGQQVTLRCSPKSGHDTVSWYQQALGQGPQFIFQYYEEEERQRGNFPDRFSGHQFPNYSSELNVNALLLGDSALYLCASSLAQYNEQFFGPGTRLTVL.

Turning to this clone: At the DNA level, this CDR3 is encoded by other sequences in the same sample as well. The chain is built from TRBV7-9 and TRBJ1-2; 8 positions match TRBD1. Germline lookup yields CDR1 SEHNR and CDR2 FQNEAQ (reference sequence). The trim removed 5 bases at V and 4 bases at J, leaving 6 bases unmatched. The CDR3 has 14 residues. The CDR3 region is CASSVGQGSYGYTF. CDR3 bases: TGTGCCAGCAGCGTCGGACAGGGCAGCTATGGCTACACCTTC. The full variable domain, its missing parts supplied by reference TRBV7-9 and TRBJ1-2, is DTGVSQNPRHKITKRGQNVTFRCDPISEHNRLYWYRQTLGQGPEFLTYFQNEAQLEKSRLLSDRFSAERPKGSFSTLEIQRTEQGDSAMYLCASSVGQGSYGYTFGSGTRLTVV.

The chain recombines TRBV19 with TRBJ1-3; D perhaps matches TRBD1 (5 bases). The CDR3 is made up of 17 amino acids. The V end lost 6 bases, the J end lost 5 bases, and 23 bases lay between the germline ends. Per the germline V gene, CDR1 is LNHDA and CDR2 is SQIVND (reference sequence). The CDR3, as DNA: TGTGCCAGTAGCATATCTGGCCAGGGATTTCAGAGAAACACCATATATTTT. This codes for CASSISGQGFQRNTIYF. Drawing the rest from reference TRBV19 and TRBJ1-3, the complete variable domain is DGGITQSPKYLFRKEGQNVTLSCEQNLNHDAMYWYRQDPGQGLRLIYYSQIVNDFQKGDIAEGYSVSREKKESFPLTVTSAQKNPTAFYLCASSISGQGFQRNTIYFGEGSWLTVV.

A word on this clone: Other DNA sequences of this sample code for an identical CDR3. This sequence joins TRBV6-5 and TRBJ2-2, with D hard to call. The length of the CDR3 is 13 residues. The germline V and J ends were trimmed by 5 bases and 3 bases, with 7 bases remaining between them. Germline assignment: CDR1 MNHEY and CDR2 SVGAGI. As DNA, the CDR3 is TGTGCCAGCAGTCCCCGCGACACCGGGGAGCTGTTTTTT. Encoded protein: CASSPRDTGELFF.

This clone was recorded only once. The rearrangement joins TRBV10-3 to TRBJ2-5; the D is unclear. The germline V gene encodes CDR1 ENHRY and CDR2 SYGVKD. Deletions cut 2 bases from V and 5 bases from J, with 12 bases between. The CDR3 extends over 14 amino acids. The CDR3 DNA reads TGTGCCATCAGTGAGGCTCTCCTGGAGGAGACCCAGTACTTC. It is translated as CAISEALLEETQYF.

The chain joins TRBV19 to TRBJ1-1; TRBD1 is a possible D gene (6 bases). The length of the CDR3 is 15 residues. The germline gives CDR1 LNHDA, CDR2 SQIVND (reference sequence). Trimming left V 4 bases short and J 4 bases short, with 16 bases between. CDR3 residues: CASSSPQGRSTEAFF. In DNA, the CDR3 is TGTGCCAGTAGTAGCCCGCAGGGGAGAAGCACTGAAGCTTTCTTT.

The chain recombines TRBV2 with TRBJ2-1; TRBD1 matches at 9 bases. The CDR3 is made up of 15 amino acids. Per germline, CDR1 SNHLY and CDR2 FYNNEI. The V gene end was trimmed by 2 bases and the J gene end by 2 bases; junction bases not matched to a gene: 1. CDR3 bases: TGTGCCAGCAGTGAACGGGACAGGGCCTACAATGAGCAGTTCTTC. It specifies CASSERDRAYNEQFF. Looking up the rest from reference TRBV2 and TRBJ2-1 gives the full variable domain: EPEVTQTPSHQVTQMGQEVILRCVPISNHLYFYWYRQILGQKVEFLVSFYNNEISEKSEIFDDQFSVERPDGSNFTLKIRSTKLEDSAMYFCASSERDRAYNEQFFGPGTRLTVL.

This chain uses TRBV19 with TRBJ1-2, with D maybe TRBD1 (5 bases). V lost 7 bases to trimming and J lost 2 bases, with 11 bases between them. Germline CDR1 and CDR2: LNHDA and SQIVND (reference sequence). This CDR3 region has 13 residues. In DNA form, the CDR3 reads TGTGCCAGTATCGGGGGGATGAACTATGGCTACACCTTC. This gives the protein CASIGGMNYGYTF.

The CDR3 reads CSVGAGQGAGETQYF. CDR3 nucleotide sequence: TGCAGCGTTGGGGCCGGACAGGGGGCAGGGGAGACCCAGTACTTC. The chain employs TRBV29-1 and TRBJ2-5; 11 bases match TRBD1. Germline CDR1 and CDR2: SQVTM and ANQGSEA. Trimming at V came to 4 bases and at J to 5 bases, leaving 9 bases not matched to a gene. The CDR3 has 15 residues.

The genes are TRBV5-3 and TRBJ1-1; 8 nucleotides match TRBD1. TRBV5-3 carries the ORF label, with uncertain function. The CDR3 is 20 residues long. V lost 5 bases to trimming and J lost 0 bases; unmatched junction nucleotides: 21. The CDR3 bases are TGTGCCAGAAGGGGGGAGGGACAGCCCAGGTCAGGGGGCTTGAACACTGAAGCTTTCTTT. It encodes CARRGEGQPRSGGLNTEAFF.

In nucleotides, the CDR3 is TGTGCCAGCAGCTTGACACAGGGGAACACCGGGGAGCTGTTTTTT. Translated: CASSLTQGNTGELFF. The chain has TRBV11-3 and TRBJ2-2; the D gene is possibly TRBD1 (6 bases). The CDR3 length is 15 residues. Germline V lookup: CDR1 SGHNT, CDR2 YENEEA. The V gene lost 3 bases and the J gene lost 1 base, with 9 bases spanning the gap.

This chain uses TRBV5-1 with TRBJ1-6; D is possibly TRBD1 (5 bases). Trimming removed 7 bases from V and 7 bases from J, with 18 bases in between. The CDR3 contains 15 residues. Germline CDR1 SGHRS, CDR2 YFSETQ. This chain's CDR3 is CASGQLGRGNSPLHF. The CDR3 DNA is TGCGCCAGCGGCCAACTTGGACGGGGGAATTCACCCCTCCACTTT. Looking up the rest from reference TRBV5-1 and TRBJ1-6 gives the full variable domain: KAGVTQTPRYLIKTRGQQVTLSCSPISGHRSVSWYQQTPGQGLQFLFEYFSETQRNKGNFPGRFSGRQFSNSRSEMNVSTLELGDSALYLCASGQLGRGNSPLHFGNGTRLTVT.

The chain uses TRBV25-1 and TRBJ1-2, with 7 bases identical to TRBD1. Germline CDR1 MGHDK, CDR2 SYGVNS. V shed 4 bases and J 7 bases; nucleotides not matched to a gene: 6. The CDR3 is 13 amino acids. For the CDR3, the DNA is TGTGCCAGCAGTGTCACAGGGGCGGGTGGCTACACCTTC. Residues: CASSVTGAGGYTF.